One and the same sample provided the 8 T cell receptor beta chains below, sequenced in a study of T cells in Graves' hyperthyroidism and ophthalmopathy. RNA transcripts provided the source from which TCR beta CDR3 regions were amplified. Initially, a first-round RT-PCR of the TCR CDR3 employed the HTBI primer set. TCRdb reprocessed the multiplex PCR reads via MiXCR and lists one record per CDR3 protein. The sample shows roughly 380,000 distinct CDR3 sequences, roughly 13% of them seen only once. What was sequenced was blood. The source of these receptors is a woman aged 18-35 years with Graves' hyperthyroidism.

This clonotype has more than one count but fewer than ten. The CDR3 DNA reads TGTGCCAGCAGCACGGGACGGTTCTGGGAGCAGTACTTC. Amino acids: CASSTGRFWEQYF. J is TRBJ2-7 and V is TRBV5-6, with D perhaps TRBD1 or TRBD2 (5 bases each). The CDR3 contains 13 residues. Germline CDR1 is SGHDT and CDR2 is YYEEEE. The V and J ends lost 4 bases and 7 bases respectively, with 15 bases between them.

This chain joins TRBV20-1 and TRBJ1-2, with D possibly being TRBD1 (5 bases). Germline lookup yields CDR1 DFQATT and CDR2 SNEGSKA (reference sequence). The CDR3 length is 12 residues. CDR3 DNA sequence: TGCAGCCTTTTCGGCAGGGACTATGGCTACACCTTC. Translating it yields CSLFGRDYGYTF.

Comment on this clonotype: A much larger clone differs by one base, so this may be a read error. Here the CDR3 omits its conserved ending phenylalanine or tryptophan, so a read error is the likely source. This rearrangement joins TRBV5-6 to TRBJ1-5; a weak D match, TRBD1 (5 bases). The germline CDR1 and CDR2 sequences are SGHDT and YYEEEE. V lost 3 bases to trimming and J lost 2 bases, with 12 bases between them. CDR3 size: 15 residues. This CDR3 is CASSWGGGGNQPQHL. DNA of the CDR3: TGTGCCAGCAGCTGGGGCGGGGGTGGCAATCAGCCCCAGCATCTT.

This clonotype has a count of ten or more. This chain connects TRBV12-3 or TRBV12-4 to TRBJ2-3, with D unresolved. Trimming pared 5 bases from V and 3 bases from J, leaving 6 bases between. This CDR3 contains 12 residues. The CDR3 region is CASSPTTDTQYF. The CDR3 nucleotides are TGTGCCAGCAGTCCAACTACAGATACGCAGTATTTT.

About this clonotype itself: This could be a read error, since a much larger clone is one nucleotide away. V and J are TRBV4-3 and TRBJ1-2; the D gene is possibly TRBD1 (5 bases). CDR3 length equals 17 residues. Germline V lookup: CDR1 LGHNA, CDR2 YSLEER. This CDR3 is CASSQGDLGGWDYRYTF. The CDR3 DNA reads TGCGCCAGCAGCCAGGGGGACTTGGGTGGATGGGACTATCGCTACACCTTC.

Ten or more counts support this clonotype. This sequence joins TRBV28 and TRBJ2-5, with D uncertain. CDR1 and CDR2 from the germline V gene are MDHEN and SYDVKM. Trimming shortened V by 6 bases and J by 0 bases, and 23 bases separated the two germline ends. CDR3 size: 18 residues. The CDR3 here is CASSSSPRSATYQETQYF. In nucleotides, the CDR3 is TGTGCCAGCAGCTCCTCTCCTCGGTCTGCCACGTACCAAGAGACCCAGTACTTC.

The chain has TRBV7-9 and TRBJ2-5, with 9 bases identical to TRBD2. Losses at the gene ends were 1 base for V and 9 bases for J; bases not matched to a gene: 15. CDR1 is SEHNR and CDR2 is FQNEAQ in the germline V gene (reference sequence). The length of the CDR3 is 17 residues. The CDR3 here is CASSLVSGSGSMEAQYF. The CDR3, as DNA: TGTGCCAGCAGCTTAGTATCAGGTAGCGGGAGTATGGAGGCCCAGTACTTC.

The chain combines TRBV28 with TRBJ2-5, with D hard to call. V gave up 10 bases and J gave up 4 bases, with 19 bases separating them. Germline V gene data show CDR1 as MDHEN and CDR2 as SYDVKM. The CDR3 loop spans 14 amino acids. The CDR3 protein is CATYDNRARETQYF. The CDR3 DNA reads TGTGCCACCTACGATAACCGGGCCAGAGAGACCCAGTACTTC.